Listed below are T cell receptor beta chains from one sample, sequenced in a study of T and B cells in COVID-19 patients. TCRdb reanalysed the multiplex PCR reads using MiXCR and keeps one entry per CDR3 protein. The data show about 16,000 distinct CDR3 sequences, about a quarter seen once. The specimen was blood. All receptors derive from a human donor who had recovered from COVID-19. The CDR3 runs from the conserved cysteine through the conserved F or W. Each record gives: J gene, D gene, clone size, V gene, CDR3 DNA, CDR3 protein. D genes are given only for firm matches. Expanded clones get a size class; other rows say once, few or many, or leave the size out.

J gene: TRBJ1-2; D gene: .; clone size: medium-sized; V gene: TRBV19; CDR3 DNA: TGTGCCAGTAGTCCCGCCAGCAGCAACTATGGCTACACCTTC; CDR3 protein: CASSPASSNYGYTF
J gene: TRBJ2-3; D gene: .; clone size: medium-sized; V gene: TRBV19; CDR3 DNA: TGTGCCAGTAGTATAGAGCTAGCGAGAGATACGCAGTATTTT; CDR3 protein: CASSIELARDTQYF
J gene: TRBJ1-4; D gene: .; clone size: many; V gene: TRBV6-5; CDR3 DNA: TGTGCCAGCAAAGGGCAGGGTTCGGAAACTATGAAAAAACTGTTTTTT; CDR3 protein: CASKGQGSETMKKLFF
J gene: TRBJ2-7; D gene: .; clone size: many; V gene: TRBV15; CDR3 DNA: TGTGCCACCAGCGGGCAGGGCTACGAGCAGTACTTC; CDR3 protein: CATSGQGYEQYF
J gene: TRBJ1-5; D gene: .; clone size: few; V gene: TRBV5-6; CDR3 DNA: TGTGCCAGCAGCTTGCGGCAGCCTTATAGCAATCAGCCCCAGCATTTT; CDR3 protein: CASSLRQPYSNQPQHF
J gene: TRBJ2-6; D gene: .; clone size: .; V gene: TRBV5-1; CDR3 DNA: TGCGCCAGCAGCTTGGCCGGACCCGGGGCCAACGTCCTGACTTTC; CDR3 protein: CASSLAGPGANVLTF
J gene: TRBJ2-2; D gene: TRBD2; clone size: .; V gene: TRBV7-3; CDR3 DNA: TGTGCCAGCAGCTCGGGACTAGCGGGAGGGCTAACCGGGGAGCTGTTTTTT; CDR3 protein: CASSSGLAGGLTGELFF
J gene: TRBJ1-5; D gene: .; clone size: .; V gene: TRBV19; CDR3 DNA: TGTGCCAGTAGTATCATAGGTCAGCCCCAGCATTTT; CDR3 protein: CASSIIGQPQHF
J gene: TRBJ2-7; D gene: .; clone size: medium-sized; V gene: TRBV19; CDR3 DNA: TGTGCCAGTAGCTTAATTGGGGGCCAGCAGTACTTC; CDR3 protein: CASSLIGGQQYF
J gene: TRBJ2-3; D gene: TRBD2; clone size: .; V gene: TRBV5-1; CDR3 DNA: TGCGCCAGCAGCTTACTAGCGGGAGCAGATACGCAGTATTTT; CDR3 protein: CASSLLAGADTQYF
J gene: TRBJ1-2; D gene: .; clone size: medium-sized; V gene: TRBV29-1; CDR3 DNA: TGCAGCGTTGAATCGGGAAAGGAAGGTACCTTC; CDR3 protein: CSVESGKEGTF
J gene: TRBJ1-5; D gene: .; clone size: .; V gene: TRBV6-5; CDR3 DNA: TGTGCCAGCAGCCCCAGTTGGGGGAGCAATCAGCCCCAGCATTTT; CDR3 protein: CASSPSWGSNQPQHF
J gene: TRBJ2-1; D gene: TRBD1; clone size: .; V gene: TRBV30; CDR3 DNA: TGTGCCTGCCGGGACAGGGACGAGGGTATCACTCGGGGGCAGTTCTTC; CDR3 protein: CACRDRDEGITRGQFF
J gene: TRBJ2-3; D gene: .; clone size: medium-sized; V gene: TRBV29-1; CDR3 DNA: TGCAGCCCTCTAGTAGCCCCTACAGATACGCAGTATTTT; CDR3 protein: CSPLVAPTDTQYF
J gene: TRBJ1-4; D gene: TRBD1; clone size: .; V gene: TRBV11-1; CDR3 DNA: TGTGCCAGCAGCTTTTCGGCCGGGACAGGGGGTGAAAAACTGTTTTTT; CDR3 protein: CASSFSAGTGGEKLFF
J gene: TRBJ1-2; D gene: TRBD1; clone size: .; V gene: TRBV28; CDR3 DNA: TGTGCCAGCAGTGCCGACAGGGACGGTGGCTACACCTTC; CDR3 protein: CASSADRDGGYTF
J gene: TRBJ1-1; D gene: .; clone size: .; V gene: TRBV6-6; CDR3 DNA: TGTGCCAGCAGTACCCCGGGACAGAACACTGAAGCTTTCTTT; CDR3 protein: CASSTPGQNTEAFF